These 16 T cell receptor beta chains were all obtained from the same sample, sequenced in a study of T cell responses to AZD1222 COVID-19 vaccine. TCRdb keeps only in-frame clones here, not all; method: immunoSEQ multiplex PCR. The sample lists approximately 120,000 clones, roughly nine tenths occurring once. The specimen comprised peripheral blood, sampled on day 0 of AZD1222 vaccination. Receptor source: an adult in good health.

The rearrangement joins TRBV7-2 to TRBJ1-3; D possibly corresponds to TRBD1 (5 bases). Germline V gives CDR1 SGHTA, CDR2 FQGNSA. V lost 4 bases and J lost 4, with 8 bases in between. The CDR3 has 13 residues. The CDR3 bases are TGTGCCAGCAGCTCACGGGACGGAAACACCATATATTTT. Amino acids: CASSSRDGNTIYF. Complete variable domain (other parts from reference TRBV7-2 and TRBJ1-3): GAGVSQSPSNKVTEKGKDVELRCDPISGHTALYWYRQSLGQGLEFLIYFQGNSAPDKSGLPSDRFSAERTGGSVSTLTIQRTQQEDSAVYLCASSSRDGNTIYFGEGSWLTVV.

This clone was counted once. The chain combines TRBV9 with TRBJ2-2, with D maybe TRBD1 (5 bases). The CDR3 runs 15 residues. The germline CDR1 and CDR2 sequences are SGDLS and YYNGEE. Trimming shortened V by 4 bases and J by 2 bases, and 12 bases separated the two germline ends. The CDR3, as DNA: TGTGCCAGCAGCCGACAGTCCCGAAACACCGGGGAGCTGTTTTTT. This codes for CASSRQSRNTGELFF.

The chain recombines TRBV28 with TRBJ2-3; no definite D call. CDR3 length: 15 amino acids. Germline loops: CDR1 MDHEN, CDR2 SYDVKM. Trimming took off 2 bases at V and 2 bases at J, with 11 bases between the two ends. The CDR3 bases are TGTGCCAGCAGTTTAGGGTCAGTCGACACAGATACGCAGTATTTT. Its translation is CASSLGSVDTDTQYF.

The genes are TRBV2 and TRBJ1-2; D unresolved. This CDR3 is 14 amino acids long. The germline CDR1 and CDR2 sequences are SNHLY and FYNNEI. Trimming stripped 5 bases from V and 5 bases from J, with 15 bases between. The CDR3 protein is CASSSRTTDYGYTF. Written as DNA, the CDR3 is TGTGCCAGCAGTTCGAGGACCACCGATTATGGCTACACCTTC.

V is TRBV25-1 and J is TRBJ2-1, with 16 bases identical to TRBD2. CDR1 and CDR2 (germline): MGHDK, SYGVNS. The V and J ends lost 1 base and 13 bases, in that order; junction bases with no gene match: 4. CDR3 length equals 15 residues. In DNA, the CDR3 is TGTGCCAGCAGTGAATGGGGACTAGCGGGAGGGAACCAGTTCTTC. As protein: CASSEWGLAGGNQFF.

The CDR3 is CASSPDRGQSTGTEAFF. The CDR3 DNA follows: TGCGCCAGCAGCCCCGACAGGGGGCAGTCGACGGGAACTGAAGCTTTCTTT. The J gene is TRBJ1-1, the V gene TRBV5-1, with 10 bases aligning to TRBD1. Per the germline V gene, CDR1 is SGHRS and CDR2 is YFSETQ. The length of the CDR3 is 17 residues. Trimming cost V 4 bases and J 5 bases; bases outside gene matches: 14.

The chain is built from TRBV28 and TRBJ1-5; 7 bases are a match to TRBD1. From germline, CDR1 is MDHEN and CDR2 SYDVKM. V was clipped by 6 bases and J by 0 bases; unmatched bases: 8. The CDR3 has 16 residues. In nucleotides, the CDR3 is TGTGCCAGCAGGTGGACAGGCCTTTATAGCAATCAGCCCCAGCATTTT. Its translation: CASRWTGLYSNQPQHF. Filled out from reference TRBV28 and TRBJ1-5, the complete variable domain reads DVKVTQSSRYLVKRTGEKVFLECVQDMDHENMFWYRQDPGLGLRLIYFSYDVKMKEKGDIPEGYSVSREKKERFSLILESASTNQTSMYLCASRWTGLYSNQPQHFGDGTRLSIL.

A few counts support this clone. This chain connects TRBV30 to TRBJ2-7; D may be TRBD1 (8 bases). From germline, CDR1 is GTSNPN and CDR2 SVGIG (reference sequence). V was clipped by 3 bases and J by 5 bases, with 17 bases between them. This CDR3 is built from 14 residues. This chain's CDR3 is CAWSTLQGGDEQYF. DNA of the CDR3: TGTGCCTGGAGCACCCTACAGGGGGGGGACGAGCAGTACTTC.

The chain couples TRBV5-1 to TRBJ1-3; D is possibly TRBD1 (6 bases). Per germline, CDR1 SGHRS and CDR2 YFSETQ. The V gene lost 4 bases and the J gene lost 4 bases, with 15 bases spanning the gap. The CDR3 is made up of 15 amino acids. The CDR3 DNA reads TGCGCCAGCAGCCCCGGGGGGGGCGGAGGAAACACCATATATTTT. It specifies CASSPGGGGGNTIYF.

CDR3 DNA: TGTGCCAGCAGGGGGGACAACTTTAACTATGGCTACACCTTC. This translates into CASRGDNFNYGYTF. V gene TRBV2 combines with J gene TRBJ1-2; a weak D match, TRBD1 (6 bases). This CDR3 has 14 amino acids. Trimming took 6 bases from V and 1 from J, leaving 12 bases between them. CDR1 and CDR2 (germline): SNHLY, FYNNEI.

Here the CDR3 DNA reads TGTGCCAGCAGTTCGGATAGCAATCAGCCCCAGCATTTT. Translated: CASSSDSNQPQHF. The V and J genes are TRBV27 and TRBJ1-5; no firm D call. Between the trimmed V and J ends, which lost 4 bases and 0 bases, there was a span of 4 bases. Germline CDR1 is MNHEY and CDR2 is SMNVEV (reference sequence). The length of the CDR3 is 13 residues.

This chain links TRBV2 with TRBJ2-3; D gene unclear. Germline V CDR1 and CDR2: SNHLY, FYNNEI. V dropped 1 base and J dropped 0 bases, with 5 bases sitting between them. The CDR3 extends over 14 amino acids. The CDR3 spells CASSEDRSTDTQYF. CDR3 bases: TGTGCCAGCAGTGAAGACCGTAGCACAGATACGCAGTATTTT.

The J gene is TRBJ1-5, the V gene TRBV23-1, with TRBD1 as a possible D gene (6 bases). TRBV23-1 is designated an ORF whose function remains uncertain. The V end lost 3 bases, the J end lost 9 bases, and 24 bases lay between the germline ends. There are 17 residues in the CDR3. This CDR3 reads CASSHRSLGGEPWPQHF. DNA for the CDR3: TGCGCCAGCAGTCATCGCAGCCTGGGGGGCGAACCTTGGCCCCAGCATTTT.

The chain recombines TRBV19 with TRBJ1-5; perhaps TRBD1 as D (6 bases). Germline values: CDR1 LNHDA, CDR2 SQIVND (reference sequence). This CDR3 is built from 16 residues. The ends were cut back, 5 bases at V and 0 bases at J, with 14 bases in the middle. The CDR3 loop reads CASSPTGTYSNQPQHF. CDR3 coding DNA: TGTGCCAGTAGTCCTACAGGGACCTATAGCAATCAGCCCCAGCATTTT.

The sample holds one count of this clone. The chain couples TRBV11-1 to TRBJ1-4; 8 positions agree with TRBD1. From germline, CDR1 is SGHAT and CDR2 FQDESV (reference sequence). V shed 1 base, J shed 5 bases, and the junction held 6 bases outside the gene matches. This CDR3 is 16 amino acids long. This CDR3 reads CASSLGQGTSNEKLFF. The CDR3 DNA reads as TGTGCCAGCAGCTTAGGACAGGGGACCTCGAATGAAAAACTGTTTTTT.

The chain uses TRBV18 and TRBJ2-5; a weak D match, TRBD1 (7 bases). CDR3 size: 14 residues. Deletions cut 3 bases from V and 5 bases from J, with 13 bases between. Germline V gene sequence: CDR1 KGHSH, CDR2 LQKENI. This chain's CDR3 is CASSPTTGRETQYF. In DNA form, the CDR3 reads TGTGCCAGCTCACCTACGACAGGGAGGGAGACCCAGTACTTC.